This T cell receptor (beta chain) was documented in a study of T cells after yellow fever vaccination. The study, taken as a whole, reports: Post-booster repertoires contained most primary-vaccination clones again (96% CD4, approximately 88% CD8).

In making TCR cDNA, 5'RACE template switching added a universal primer site and UMIs to it. MiXCR, applied by TCRdb to the 5' RACE reads, yields one record per CDR3 protein. The repertoire consists of approximately 450,000 distinct CDR3 sequences, with about 17% occurring once and the leading ten covering roughly 19%. From germline, CDR1 is SGDLS and CDR2 YYNGEE. Trimming pared 10 bases from V and 3 bases from J, leaving 18 bases between. The CDR3 totals 14 residues. Comments on this clonotype: Its antigen is unidentified.

This material consisted of PBMCs, taken before the yellow fever booster vaccination. J is TRBJ2-3 and V is TRBV9, with a tentative D call TRBD2 (5 bases). The sequence was collected from a man between 18 and 29 years old who received the YFV17D yellow fever vaccine. CDR3 bases: TGTGCCTCCTCCTCGGGTAGCGCGACAGATACGCAGTATTTT. The encoded protein is CASSSGSATDTQYF.